This TCR beta chain was documented in a study of blood T cells in healthy people across ages. Study at large: About one barcoded beta molecule per two T cells was the capture yield of template switching. Findings and limits, study-wide: PBMCs went unsorted, and a conclusive naive versus antigen-experienced comparison was therefore prevented.

In the case of this clonotype: The antigen is undetermined.

Trimming took 4 bases from V and 1 from J, leaving 18 bases between them. There are 16 residues in the CDR3. Germline CDR1 and CDR2: SGDLS and YYNGEE. The sample, about 10 milliliters of peripheral blood, was drawn from each donor. A second PCR of roughly 7 to 11 cycles used a sample-barcoded 5' primer and a J-beta primer mix. TCRdb independently ran MiXCR on the 5' RACE reads; one entry per CDR3 protein. The repertoire holds roughly 1,700,000 distinct CDR3 sequences, roughly 27% seen once, with 7.7% in the top ten. The receptor was isolated from a woman in her twenties or thirties in good health. The sequenced sample consisted of blood. The chain links TRBV9 to TRBJ2-7; D is unclear. The DNA for the CDR3 is TGTGCCAGCAGCTCGAACCCAGTCGGAGCATCCTACGAGCAGTACTTC. Protein product: CASSSNPVGASYEQYF.